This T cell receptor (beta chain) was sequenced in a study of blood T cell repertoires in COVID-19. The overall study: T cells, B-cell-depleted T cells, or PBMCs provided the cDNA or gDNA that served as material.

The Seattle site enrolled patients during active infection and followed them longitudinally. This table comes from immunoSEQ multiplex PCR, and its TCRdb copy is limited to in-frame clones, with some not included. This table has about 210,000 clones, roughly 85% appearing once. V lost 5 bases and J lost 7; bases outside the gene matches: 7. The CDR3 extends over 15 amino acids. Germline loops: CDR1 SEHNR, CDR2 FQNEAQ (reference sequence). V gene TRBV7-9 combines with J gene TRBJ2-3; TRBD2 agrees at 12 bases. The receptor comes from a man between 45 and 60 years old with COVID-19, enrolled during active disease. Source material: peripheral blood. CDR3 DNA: TGTGCCAGCAGCCCCGGACTAGCGGGGTCAAATACGCAGTATTTT. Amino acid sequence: CASSPGLAGSNTQYF.